Below, 26 T cell receptor delta chains from the same sample are listed, as sequenced in a study of gamma-delta T cells after stem cell transplantation. TCRdb re-identified clones in the RT-PCR reads via CATT. Of just over 15,000 delta-chain clones in the sample, roughly 9% were seen once. Sequences were obtained from gamma-delta T cells. Receptor source: a human donor. It is not recorded whose cells these are; they may come from a transplant donor.

This clone has more than one count but fewer than ten. TCRdb's protein for this DNA is that of a much larger clone and differs from the translation at residue 18, likely a read error; the protein shown is the DNA translation. The gene calls are TRDV1 and TRDJ1; 11 positions match TRDD3. CDR1 is TSWWSYY, CDR2 QGS, per germline. The V segment lost 4 bases and the J segment 7 bases; nucleotides outside the gene matches: 29. The CDR3 contains 22 residues. The CDR3: CALGAPPMWGIRHFLYTTKLIF. In DNA, the CDR3 is TGTGCTCTTGGGGCTCCTCCTATGTGGGGGATACGACACTTTTTGTACACCACTAAACTCATCTTT.

Concerning this clone: The protein TCRdb lists belongs to a much larger clone and differs from this DNA's translation at residues 7 and 19, which points to a read error; the protein shown is made from the DNA. At the DNA level, this CDR3 is encoded by other sequences in the same sample as well. J is TRDJ1 and V is TRDV2; 8 bases are a match to TRDD2. CDR1 and CDR2 (germline): GEAIGNYY, EKD. The CDR3 spans 22 residues. The CDR3 DNA reads as TGTGCCTGTGACACCGGACATCTTCCTACGTCTCCTGGGCTCACTACGCGCGATACACTCATCTTT. Its protein product is CACDTGHLPTSPGLTTRDTLIF.

This clone was counted a few times. A read error is the likely source, as a far larger clone sits one nucleotide away. Other DNA sequences in the sample encode the same CDR3. The chain uses TRDV1 and TRDJ1, with TRDD3 identical over 10 bases. Germline-derived CDR1 and CDR2 are TSWWSYY and QGS. The CDR3 totals 22 residues. With V trimmed by 2 bases and J by 4 bases, 25 bases remained unmatched. Written as DNA, the CDR3 is TGTGCTCTTGGGGAAATCTGGGAGGCAATGGATGAGGACTGGGGGATTGTCGATAAACTCATCTTT. The encoded protein is CALGEIWEAMDEDWGIVDKLIF.

On this clone itself: A far more abundant clone sits one base away, making this likely a read error. Other nucleotide sequences in the sample specify the same CDR3. This rearrangement joins TRDV1 to TRDJ1; 12 positions agree with TRDD3. Trimming took 1 base from V and 0 from J; bases not matched to a gene: 24. The CDR3 length is 24 residues. From germline, CDR1 is TSWWSYY and CDR2 QGS. For the CDR3, the DNA is TGTGCTCTTGGGGAACGTGACCACTCAGATTACTGGGGGATACTGGGGGACTACACCGATAAACTCATCTTT. Its translation: CALGERDHSDYWGILGDYTDKLIF.

Regarding this clone: TCRdb's listed protein matches a much larger clone and diverges from this DNA's translation at residue 13, likely through a read error; the protein shown comes from the DNA. The rearrangement links TRDV2 to TRDJ1; possible D gene TRDD3, 6 bases. Germline CDR1 and CDR2: GEAIGNYY and EKD. This CDR3 is built from 17 residues. The CDR3 spells CACDTVGDLAYTVKLIF. The CDR3 bases are TGTGCCTGTGACACAGTCGGGGATCTGGCCTACACCGTTAAACTCATCTTT.

This clone has more than one count but fewer than ten. This probably arose from a read error, given a far larger clone one base away. Other DNA sequences from this sample encode an identical CDR3 as well. This chain links TRDV2 with TRDJ1; D might be TRDD3 (5 bases). This CDR3 is built from 21 residues. CDR1 is GEAIGNYY and CDR2 is EKD in the germline V gene. V was pared by 0 bases and J by 1 base, with 29 bases between. The CDR3 DNA reads TGTGCCTGTGACACCGTTGAGTCACACCTGCGTACTGGTGGACTCACCGATAAACTCATCTTT. This sequence encodes CACDTVESHLRTGGLTDKLIF.

This clone was recorded many times. The TCRdb record carries a much larger clone's protein, which differs from this DNA's translation at residue 7; a read error is the likely cause, and the protein listed here is the DNA translation. The chain recombines TRDV2 with TRDJ1; D gene unclear. This CDR3 contains 14 residues. Germline CDR1 reads GEAIGNYY; CDR2 reads EKD. V lost 3 bases to trimming and J lost 11 bases, with 21 bases between them. CDR3 sequence (DNA): TGTGCCTGTGACCGATTGAGGGACTTGAAGTGGCTCATCTTT. Protein: CACDRLRDLKWLIF.

Worth noting for this clone: TCRdb's protein for this DNA is that of a much larger clone and differs from the translation at residue 10, likely a read error; the protein shown is the DNA translation. The rearrangement links TRDV2 to TRDJ1, with no clear D. Per germline, CDR1 GEAIGNYY and CDR2 EKD. Deletions cut 2 bases from V and 0 bases from J, with 18 bases between. The CDR3 has 17 residues. CDR3 amino acids: CACDNLPGRDYTDKLIF. CDR3 nucleotides: TGTGCCTGTGACAACCTGCCCGGCAGAGACTACACCGATAAACTCATCTTT.

This clone was recorded a few times. A far larger clone is one nucleotide away, so this likely arose from a read error. Other DNA sequences within the sample encode an identical CDR3. The chain links TRDV2 to TRDJ1; 7 bases agree with TRDD3. This CDR3 spans 16 amino acids. After removal of 1 base from V and 4 bases from J, the junction contained 11 bases not matched to a gene. Germline V CDR1 and CDR2: GEAIGNYY, EKD. The CDR3 loop reads CACDTVGDSMGDKLIF. CDR3 nucleotides: TGTGCCTGTGACACTGTAGGGGATAGTATGGGCGATAAACTCATCTTT.

On this clone itself: One end of the junction does not line up with germline, which may come from a read error. This sequence joins TRDV2 and TRDJ1; D may match TRDD2 or TRDD3 (5 bases each). The CDR3 is made up of 20 amino acids. Germline values: CDR1 GEAIGNYY, CDR2 EKD. This chain's CDR3 is CACDILRCSSRLAYSDTLIF. The CDR3, as DNA: TGTGCCTGTGACATCCTCCGCTGCTCTTCCCGGTTGGCTTACAGCGATACACTCATCTTT.

This clone was observed a handful of times. TCRdb shows a much larger clone's protein in place of this DNA's translation, and the two differ at residue 13, likely through a read error; the protein shown is translated from the DNA. The rearrangement links TRDV2 to TRDJ1; 7 positions agree with TRDD3. The CDR3 spans 17 residues. Per the germline V gene, CDR1 is GEAIGNYY and CDR2 is EKD. CDR3 protein: CACDALTEGYHTYKLIF. In DNA, the CDR3 is TGTGCCTGTGACGCCCTTACAGAGGGATACCACACCTATAAACTCATCTTT.

The DNA of the CDR3 is TGTGCCTGTGACCAAATTCCTACCGGGGCCTGGGTGACCTACACCGATAAACTCATCTTT. Encoded protein: CACDQIPTGAWVTYTDKLIF. This chain links TRDV2 with TRDJ1; 7 bases are a match to TRDD2. Germline lookup yields CDR1 GEAIGNYY and CDR2 EKD. With V trimmed by 3 bases and J by 0 bases, 21 bases remained unmatched. The CDR3 is made up of 20 amino acids.

The table lists this clone with a few counts. The protein held in TCRdb is that of a much larger clone and does not match this DNA's translation at residue 3, likely because of a read error; the protein shown is translated from the DNA. This chain joins TRDV1 and TRDJ3, with D possibly being TRDD3 (5 bases). This CDR3 is 19 amino acids long. Germline-derived CDR1 and CDR2 are TSWWSYY and QGS. The CDR3 reads CAIGEFGSPGSWDTRQMFF. The CDR3 DNA reads as TGTGCTATTGGGGAATTCGGGTCACCAGGTTCCTGGGACACCCGACAGATGTTTTTC.

As for this clone: A far larger clone is just one base off, so this is likely a read error. Other DNA sequences of this sample code for an identical CDR3. The chain is built from TRDV2 and TRDJ1, with TRDD3 matching 13 bases. The CDR3 contains 20 residues. Germline-derived CDR1 and CDR2 are GEAIGNYY and EKD. Germline trimming cut 3 bases from V and 0 bases from J; bases unmatched to any gene: 15. CDR3 region: CACDPLLGDTPFDDTDKLIF. CDR3 bases: TGTGCCTGTGACCCGTTACTGGGGGATACGCCCTTCGATGACACCGATAAACTCATCTTT.

This clone appeared a few times. TCRdb attributes to this sequence the protein of a much larger clone, which differs from the DNA translation at residue 5; a read error is likely, and the protein displayed is translated from the DNA. The genes are TRDV3 and TRDJ1; D unresolved. Germline CDR1 is TVYSNPD and CDR2 is GDNSRS (reference sequence). Between the trimmed V and J ends, which lost 1 base and 4 bases, there was a span of 13 bases. This CDR3 region has 13 residues. The DNA for the CDR3 is TGTGCCTTTAAAGTTTGGATTTGCGATAAACTCATCTTT. Its protein is CAFKVWICDKLIF.

This clone was seen a handful of times. The protein recorded in TCRdb matches a much larger clone and deviates from this DNA's translation at residues 5 and 16, suggesting a read error; the protein here is obtained by translating the DNA. V usage is TRDV2 and J usage is TRDJ1, with 10 bases that match TRDD3. This CDR3 region has 19 residues. The germline V gene has CDR1 GEAIGNYY and CDR2 EKD. Here the CDR3 DNA reads TGTGCCTGTGTCCCAATAGCTGGGGGATATGAACTGTACACCGATAACCTCATCTTT. This translates into CACVPIAGGYELYTDNLIF.

This clone was recorded many times. The mismatch at residue 8 between this DNA's translation and the TCRdb protein of a much larger clone likely reflects a read error; the protein shown is translated from the DNA. The chain recombines TRDV2 with TRDJ1; 13 bases align to TRDD3. The germline gives CDR1 GEAIGNYY, CDR2 EKD. The ends lost 0 bases at V and 2 bases at J; junction bases unmatched: 8. The CDR3 sequence is 18 residues long. The CDR3 nucleotides are TGTGCCTGTGACACCCTAAAAGTACTGGGGGATACGACCGATAAACTCATCTTT. This translates into CACDTLKVLGDTTDKLIF.

As concerns this clone: One end of the junction varies from germline; a read error may be responsible. Other DNA sequences in the sample encode the same CDR3. The chain has TRDV2 and TRDJ1, with D perhaps being TRDD2 or TRDD3 (5 bases each). Germline lookup yields CDR1 GEAIGNYY and CDR2 EKD. The CDR3 is made up of 20 amino acids. In nucleotides, the CDR3 is TGTGCCTGTGACACTCTACCTTCTCGGGCTGTGTTCTCTTACAGCGATACACTCATCTTT. This encodes CACDTLPSRAVFSYSDTLIF.

Worth noting for this clone: The translation of this DNA and the TCRdb protein of a much larger clone differ at residue 10, probably owing to a read error; the protein shown here is translated from the DNA. The chain has TRDV1 and TRDJ1; the D gene is possibly TRDD3 (6 bases). The germline gives CDR1 TSWWSYY, CDR2 QGS. CDR3 length: 23 residues. V was trimmed by 0 bases and J by 2 bases, leaving 34 bases between them. The CDR3 region has the DNA TGTGCTCTTGGGGAACTAGAGTTTTACGTAGGCTTCCCTCCCAGCTGGGGTACCGATAAACTCATCTTT. Amino acids: CALGELEFYVGFPPSWGTDKLIF.

This clone was seen only a few times. A far bigger clonotype differs at one base, so this is likely a read error. At the DNA level, this CDR3 is encoded by other sequences in the same sample as well. The chain uses TRDV2 and TRDJ1; no clear D gene. CDR3 size: 16 residues. Germline V gene data show CDR1 as GEAIGNYY and CDR2 as EKD. V was clipped by 3 bases and J by 1 base, with 17 bases between them. DNA of the CDR3: TGTGCCTGTGACGCCCTTTCTAGCCGTGGCACCGATAAACTCATCTTT. This gives the protein CACDALSSRGTDKLIF.

This clone occurred a few times. At one of its ends the junction is not consistent with the germline gene, which may arise from a read error. CDR3 bases: TGTGCCTGTGACATAGGTGCCTTGCTGGTGGATACTCGAACCGATAACCTCATCTTT. As protein: CACDIGALLVDTRTDNLIF. The chain recombines TRDV2 with TRDJ1; weak D call: TRDD3 (6 bases). The CDR3 runs 19 residues. Germline V gene lookup returns CDR1 GEAIGNYY and CDR2 EKD.

This clone has only a few counts. This DNA translates differently at residue 8 from the TCRdb protein, which is that of a much larger clone; a read error is likely, and the protein shown is the DNA's own translation. The chain recombines TRDV2 with TRDJ1; 8 nucleotides align to TRDD3. The V gene end was trimmed by 3 bases and the J gene end by 0 bases; junction bases not matched to a gene: 20. Per germline, CDR1 GEAIGNYY and CDR2 EKD. CDR3 length: 20 amino acids. The CDR3 DNA follows: TGTGCCTGTGACCAAATTCCTGCAGGGGCCTGGGGGACCTACACCGATAAACTCATCTTT. The encoded protein is CACDQIPAGAWGTYTDKLIF.

This clone was picked up a small number of times. TCRdb shows a much larger clone's protein in place of this DNA's translation, and the two differ at residue 14, likely through a read error; the protein shown is translated from the DNA. The chain is built from TRDV2 and TRDJ3; 8 nucleotides align to TRDD3. This CDR3 region has 21 residues. Germline CDR1 and CDR2: GEAIGNYY and EKD. The DNA of the CDR3 is TGTGCCTGTGACTCCGGAGGGCTGGGGGAAACAAGCTCCTGTGACACCCGACAGATGTTTTTC. This translates into CACDSGGLGETSSCDTRQMFF.

Only a few counts were recorded for this clone. TCRdb lists the protein of a much larger clone for this DNA, which differs at residue 13, so this is likely a read error; the protein given here is translated from the DNA itself. The rearrangement joins TRDV2 to TRDJ1; D gene ambiguous. Germline values: CDR1 GEAIGNYY, CDR2 EKD. The CDR3 totals 15 residues. CDR3 amino acids: CACDTVGLYTDKPIF. The CDR3 DNA is TGTGCCTGTGACACCGTGGGCCTCTACACCGATAAACCCATCTTT.

This clone was seen many times. The chain recombines TRDV2 with TRDJ1; 7 bases agree with TRDD3. This CDR3 contains 17 residues. Germline-derived CDR1 and CDR2 are GEAIGNYY and EKD. After removal of 3 bases from V and 1 base from J, the junction contained 13 bases not matched to a gene. The CDR3 sequence is CACDSRKADTVTDKLIF. The CDR3 DNA reads TGTGCCTGTGACTCTCGCAAGGCGGATACGGTCACCGATAAACTCATCTTT.

This clone was detected a few times. TCRdb attributes to this sequence the protein of a much larger clone, which differs from the DNA translation at residue 6; a read error is likely, and the protein displayed is translated from the DNA. CDR3 residues: CACDTVPTGGPNLSSWDTRQMFF. The DNA of the CDR3 is TGTGCCTGTGACACCGTGCCTACTGGGGGCCCCAACCTAAGCTCCTGGGACACCCGACAGATGTTTTTC. J is TRDJ3 and V is TRDV2; 8 bases agree with TRDD3. CDR1 GEAIGNYY and CDR2 EKD come from the germline V gene. The trim removed 0 bases at V and 0 bases at J, leaving 18 bases unmatched. The CDR3 totals 23 residues.